Given below is one TCR beta chain in context. Its antigen remains unidentified. Next came a second PCR, run for about 6 to 12 cycles, which used a sample-barcoded 5' primer along with a J-beta primer mix. MiXCR, run by TCRdb on the 5' RACE reads, gives a single entry per CDR3 protein. Of about 1,500,000 distinct CDR3 sequences listed, approximately 30% are singletons. The sample is drawn from a study of blood T cells in healthy people across ages. Study in general: Template-switching capture recovered about one barcoded beta molecule per two T cells. Study-wide points: TCR beta diversity correlated strongly with naive T cell percentage. Significant beta diversity loss was already apparent by age 40, declining roughly linearly.

Trimming took 8 bases from V and 4 from J, leaving 15 bases between them. The CDR3 runs 14 residues. The germline gives CDR1 SNHLY, CDR2 FYNNEI. The receptor was isolated from a woman in her 30s in good health. The sample consisted of blood. The chain recombines TRBV2 with TRBJ1-5; D not resolved. In nucleotides, the CDR3 is TGTGCCAGCGGAGTTGATGGCCTGAATCAGCCCCAGCATTTT. It is translated as CASGVDGLNQPQHF.